This passage covers 2 T cell receptor beta chains from one sample sequenced in a study of blood T cell repertoires in COVID-19. Measured with immunoSEQ multiplex PCR; TCRdb has only the in-frame clones, and not every one. The data hold almost 250,000 clones, with approximately 86% observed a single time. The material sequenced was peripheral blood. These receptors came from an older woman who had recovered from COVID-19.

The chain couples TRBV19 to TRBJ1-2; no firm D call. V lost 5 bases, J lost 4 bases, and 8 bases lay in between. Germline values: CDR1 LNHDA, CDR2 SQIVND (reference sequence). This CDR3 is 12 amino acids long. CDR3: CASSLESYGYTF. In DNA, the CDR3 is TGTGCCAGTAGTCTGGAGAGCTATGGCTACACCTTC. The full variable domain, in which reference TRBV19 and TRBJ1-2 provide the parts outside the CDR3, is DGGITQSPKYLFRKEGQNVTLSCEQNLNHDAMYWYRQDPGQGLRLIYYSQIVNDFQKGDIAEGYSVSREKKESFPLTVTSAQKNPTAFYLCASSLESYGYTFGSGTRLTVV.

The V gene is TRBV7-2, the J gene TRBJ2-7, with 11 bases matching TRBD2. This CDR3 spans 14 amino acids. V dropped 5 bases and J dropped 6; count of bases not matched to a gene: 6. The germline gives CDR1 SGHTA, CDR2 FQGNSA. The CDR3 is CASSLTSGVGEQYF. CDR3 DNA: TGTGCCAGCAGCCTGACTAGCGGGGTTGGCGAGCAGTACTTC.